This paragraph covers one T cell receptor beta chain sequence. Its antigen is still unknown. This sample is drawn from a study of OX40 agonist ivuxolimab in advanced cancers. Study overall: Partial responses were recorded for three patients, including one with hepatocellular carcinoma and two with cutaneous melanoma. Study results and limitations: Relatively little clonal expansion, among the lowest observed, appeared in partial responders at 0.1-3.0 mg/kg. With doses of 0.1 to 3.0 mg/kg, CD4+ and CD8+ blood T cells had undergone clonal expansion by week 6. Low normalized clonal expansion also occurred in some nonresponding patients.

Assay used: immunoSEQ multiplex PCR; TCRdb lists only in-frame clones, some missing. The data show roughly 56,000 clones, about nine tenths seen once. The sequence came from an adult with an advanced solid tumor such as melanoma, head and neck, liver or kidney cancer. The sample in question was CD4+ or CD8+ T cells sorted from blood, obtained in a trial of the OX40 agonist ivuxolimab.

For the CDR3, the DNA is TGTGCCAGTAGTATAGATCCCCCTAGTGAGGCAGGGTCAAGAGAGACCCAGTACTTC. Its translation is CASSIDPPSEAGSRETQYF. The chain combines TRBV19 with TRBJ2-5; perhaps TRBD1 as D (5 bases). The germline V and J ends were trimmed by 0 bases and 4 bases, with 24 bases remaining between them. Germline lookup yields CDR1 LNHDA and CDR2 SQIVND (reference sequence). The CDR3 is 19 residues long.